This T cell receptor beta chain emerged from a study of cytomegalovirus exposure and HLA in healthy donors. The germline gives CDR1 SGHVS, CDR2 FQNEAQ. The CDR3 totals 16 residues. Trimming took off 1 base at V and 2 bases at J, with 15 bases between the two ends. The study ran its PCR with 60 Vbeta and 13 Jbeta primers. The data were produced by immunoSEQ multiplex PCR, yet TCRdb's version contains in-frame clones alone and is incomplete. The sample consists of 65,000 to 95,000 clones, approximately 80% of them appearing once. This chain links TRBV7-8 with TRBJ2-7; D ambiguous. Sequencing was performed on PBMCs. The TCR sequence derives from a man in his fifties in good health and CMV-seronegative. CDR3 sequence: CASSLGPVTTAYEQYF. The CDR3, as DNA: TGTGCCAGCAGCTTAGGTCCGGTTACTACCGCCTACGAGCAGTACTTC.